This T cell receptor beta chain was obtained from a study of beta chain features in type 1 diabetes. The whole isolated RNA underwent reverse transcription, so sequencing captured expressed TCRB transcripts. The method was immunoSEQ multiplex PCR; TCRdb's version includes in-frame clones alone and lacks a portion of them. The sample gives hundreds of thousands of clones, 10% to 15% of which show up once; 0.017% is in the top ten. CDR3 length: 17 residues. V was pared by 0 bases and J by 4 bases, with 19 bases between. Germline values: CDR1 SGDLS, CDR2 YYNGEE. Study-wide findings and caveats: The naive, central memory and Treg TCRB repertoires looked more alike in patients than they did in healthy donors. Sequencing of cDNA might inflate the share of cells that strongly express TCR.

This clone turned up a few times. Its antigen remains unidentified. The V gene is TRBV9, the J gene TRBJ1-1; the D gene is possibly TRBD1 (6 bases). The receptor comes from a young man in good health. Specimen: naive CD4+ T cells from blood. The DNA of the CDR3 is TGTGCCAGCAGCGTAGGTGGGGGCACAGGGTCTGTCACTGAAGCTTTCTTT. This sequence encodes CASSVGGGTGSVTEAFF. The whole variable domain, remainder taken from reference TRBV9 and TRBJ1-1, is DSGVTQTPKHLITATGQRVTLRCSPRSGDLSVYWYQQSLDQGLQFLIQYYNGEERAKGNILERFSAQQFPDLHSELNLSSLELGDSALYFCASSVGGGTGSVTEAFFGQGTRLTVV.